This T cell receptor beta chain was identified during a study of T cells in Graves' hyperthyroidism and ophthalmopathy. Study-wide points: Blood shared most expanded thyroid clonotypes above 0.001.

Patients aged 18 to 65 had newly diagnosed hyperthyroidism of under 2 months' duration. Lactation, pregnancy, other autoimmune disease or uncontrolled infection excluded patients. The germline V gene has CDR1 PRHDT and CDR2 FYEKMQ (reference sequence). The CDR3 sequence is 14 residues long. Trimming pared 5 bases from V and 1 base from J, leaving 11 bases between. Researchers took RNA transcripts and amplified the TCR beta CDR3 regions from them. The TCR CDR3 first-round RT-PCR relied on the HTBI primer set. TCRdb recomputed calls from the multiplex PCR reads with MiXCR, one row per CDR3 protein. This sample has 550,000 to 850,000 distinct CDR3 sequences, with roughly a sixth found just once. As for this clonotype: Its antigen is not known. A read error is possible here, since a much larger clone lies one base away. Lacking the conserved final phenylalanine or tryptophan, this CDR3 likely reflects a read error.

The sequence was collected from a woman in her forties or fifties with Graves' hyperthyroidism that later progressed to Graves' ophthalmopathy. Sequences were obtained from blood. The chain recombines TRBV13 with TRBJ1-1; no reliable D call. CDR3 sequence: CASSRGGWNTEAFL. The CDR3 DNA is TGTGCCAGCAGCAGAGGCGGGTGGAACACTGAAGCTTTCCTT.